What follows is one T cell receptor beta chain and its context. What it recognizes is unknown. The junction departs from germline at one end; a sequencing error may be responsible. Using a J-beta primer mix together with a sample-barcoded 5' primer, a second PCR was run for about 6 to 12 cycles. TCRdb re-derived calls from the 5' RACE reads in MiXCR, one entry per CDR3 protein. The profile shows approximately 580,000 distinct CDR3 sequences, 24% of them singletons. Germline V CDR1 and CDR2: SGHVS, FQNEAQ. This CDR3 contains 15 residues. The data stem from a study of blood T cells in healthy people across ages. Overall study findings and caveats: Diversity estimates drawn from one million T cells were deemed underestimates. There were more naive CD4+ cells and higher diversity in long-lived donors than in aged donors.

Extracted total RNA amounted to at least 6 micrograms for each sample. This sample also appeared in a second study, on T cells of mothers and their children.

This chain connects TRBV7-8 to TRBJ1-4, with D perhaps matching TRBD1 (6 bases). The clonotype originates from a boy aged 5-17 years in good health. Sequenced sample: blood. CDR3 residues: CASSPIYTGNEKLLF. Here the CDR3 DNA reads TGTGCCAGCAGCCCGATTTATACAGGGAATGAAAAACTGCTTTTT.